This T cell receptor (beta chain) is drawn from a study of low-dose radiotherapy and immunotherapy resistance in tumors. About the study: Cohort 1 was treated with 0.5 Gy per fraction at 2-week intervals, amounting to 6.5 Gy overall. On an every-two-weeks schedule, patients received intravenous nivolumab 240 mg, along with ipilimumab 1 mg/kg every six weeks.

Priming of first-strand cDNA relied on TRAV- and TRBV-specific primers (covering alpha and beta chains). With a constant-region primer and a V-primer adapter, TCRs were subjected to approximately 18 PCR cycles of amplification. mRNA that had been isolated underwent amplification through in vitro transcription. TCRdb re-derived calls from the reads in MiXCR, one entry per CDR3 protein. This repertoire shows 60,000 or so distinct CDR3 sequences, 20% to 25% found once; its top ten account for 6.5% to 8%. The germline V and J ends were trimmed by 1 base and 6 bases, with 13 bases remaining between them. Germline CDR1 and CDR2: LGHNA and YSLEER. The CDR3 consists of 15 residues. The time point here: after trial treatment. Documented treatment: LDRT plus nivolumab, ipilimumab, low-dose cyclophosphamide and aspirin (RACIN trial). It was nivolumab, ipilimumab, aspirin, low-dose cyclophosphamide and low-dose radiotherapy that donors received.

This clonotype is medium-sized in the sample. The source material was PBMCs, sampled after low-dose radiotherapy plus immunotherapy. This TCR was sampled from a male donor with prostate cancer. The chain employs TRBV4-3 and TRBJ1-5; no definite D call. As DNA, the CDR3 is TGCGCCAGCAGCCAAGGTCACAACCGTGGTCAGCCCCAGCATTTT. The encoded protein is CASSQGHNRGQPQHF.